This record concerns one T cell receptor beta chain sequence. The sample is drawn from a study of shared clonotypes between healthy human individuals. Using immunoSEQ multiplex PCR, the repertoire was profiled, and TCRdb retains in-frame clones only, with some absent. The table shows 2 million to 2.5 million clones, with just under 95% occurring only once. The germline V gene encodes CDR1 SEHNR and CDR2 FQNEAQ (reference sequence). The V gene lost 2 bases and the J gene lost 7 bases, with 17 bases spanning the gap. CDR3 length: 15 amino acids. Source material: naive CD4+ T cells from PBMCs. Subset reported: CD45RA+ positively selected. The TCR was taken from a man aged 18 to 30 in good health. Some clones in this sample may be carry-over from other donors' samples. The chain combines TRBV7-9 with TRBJ1-2; weak D call: TRBD1 (6 bases). The CDR3: CASSLMGAPSGGYTF. In DNA, the CDR3 is TGTGCCAGCAGCTTAATGGGGGCCCCTTCGGGTGGCTACACCTTC.